The subject of this entry is one T cell receptor (beta chain). A read error may account for a junction end that differs from germline. TCRdb processed the 5' RACE reads anew with MiXCR; each CDR3 protein has one entry. The sample lists around 1.7 million distinct CDR3 sequences; about 32% were seen once. Among all donors, each was a healthy Caucasian. The V gene's germline CDR1 is KGHSH and CDR2 LQKENI. The CDR3 is made up of 14 amino acids. The sample comes from a study of identical twins. The chain recombines TRBV18 with TRBJ2-3; 7 bases are a match to TRBD2. The TCR sequence derives from a newborn girl in good health. The sequenced sample consisted of cord blood. The CDR3: CASSQRGSTDAQYF. CDR3 nucleotide sequence: TGTGCCAGCTCACAGCGGGGAAGCACAGATGCGCAGTATTTT.